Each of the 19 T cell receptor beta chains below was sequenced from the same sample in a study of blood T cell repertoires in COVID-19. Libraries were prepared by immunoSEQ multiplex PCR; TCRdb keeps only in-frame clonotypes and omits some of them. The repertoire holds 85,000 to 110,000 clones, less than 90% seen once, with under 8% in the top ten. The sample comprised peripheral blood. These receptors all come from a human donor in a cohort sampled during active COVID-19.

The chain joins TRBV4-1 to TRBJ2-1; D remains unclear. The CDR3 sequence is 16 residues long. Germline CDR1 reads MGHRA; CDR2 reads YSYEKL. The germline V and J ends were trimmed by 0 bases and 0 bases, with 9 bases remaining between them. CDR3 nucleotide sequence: TGCGCCAGCAGCCAAGATCTTACGAGCTCCTACAATGAGCAGTTCTTC. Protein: CASSQDLTSSYNEQFF.

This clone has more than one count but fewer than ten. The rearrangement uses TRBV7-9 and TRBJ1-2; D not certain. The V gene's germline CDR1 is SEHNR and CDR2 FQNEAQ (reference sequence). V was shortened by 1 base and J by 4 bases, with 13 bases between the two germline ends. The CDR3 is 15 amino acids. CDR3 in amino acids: CASSLGYAEAYGYTF. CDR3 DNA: TGTGCCAGCAGCTTAGGATACGCGGAAGCCTATGGCTACACCTTC.

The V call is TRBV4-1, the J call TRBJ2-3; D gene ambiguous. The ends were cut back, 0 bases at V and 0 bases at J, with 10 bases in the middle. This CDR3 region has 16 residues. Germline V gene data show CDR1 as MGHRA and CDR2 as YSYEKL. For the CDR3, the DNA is TGCGCCAGCAGCCAAGATAGGAGTTATAGCACAGATACGCAGTATTTT. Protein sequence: CASSQDRSYSTDTQYF.

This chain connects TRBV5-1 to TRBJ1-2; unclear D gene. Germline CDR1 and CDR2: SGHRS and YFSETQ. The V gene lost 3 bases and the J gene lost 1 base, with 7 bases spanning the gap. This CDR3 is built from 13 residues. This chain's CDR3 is CASSWADNYGYTF. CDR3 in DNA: TGCGCCAGCAGCTGGGCAGATAACTATGGCTACACCTTC. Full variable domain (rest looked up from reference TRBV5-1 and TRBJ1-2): KAGVTQTPRYLIKTRGQQVTLSCSPISGHRSVSWYQQTPGQGLQFLFEYFSETQRNKGNFPGRFSGRQFSNSRSEMNVSTLELGDSALYLCASSWADNYGYTFGSGTRLTVV.

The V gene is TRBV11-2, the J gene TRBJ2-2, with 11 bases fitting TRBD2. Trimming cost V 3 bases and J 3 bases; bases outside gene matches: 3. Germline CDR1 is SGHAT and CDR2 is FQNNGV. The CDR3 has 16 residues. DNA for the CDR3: TGTGCCAGCAGCTTCTCTAGCGGGGGGTACACCGGGGAGCTGTTTTTT. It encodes CASSFSSGGYTGELFF.

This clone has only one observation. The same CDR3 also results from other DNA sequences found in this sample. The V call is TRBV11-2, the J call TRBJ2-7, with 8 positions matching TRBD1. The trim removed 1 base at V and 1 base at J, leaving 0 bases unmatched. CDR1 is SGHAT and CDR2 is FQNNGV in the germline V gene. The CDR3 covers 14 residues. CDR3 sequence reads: CASSLGTGSYEQYF. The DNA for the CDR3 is TGTGCCAGCAGCTTAGGGACAGGGTCCTACGAGCAGTACTTC.

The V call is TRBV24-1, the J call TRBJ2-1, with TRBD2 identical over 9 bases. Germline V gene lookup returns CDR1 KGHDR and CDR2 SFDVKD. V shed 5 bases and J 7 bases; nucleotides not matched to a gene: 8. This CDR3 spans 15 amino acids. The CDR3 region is CATSVAREGLNEQFF. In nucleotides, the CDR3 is TGTGCCACCAGTGTTGCGCGGGAGGGATTAAATGAGCAGTTCTTC.

The CDR3 reads CASSVTGSGNTIYF. In DNA, the CDR3 is TGTGCCAGCAGCGTTACAGGCTCTGGAAACACCATATATTTT. The chain uses TRBV9 and TRBJ1-3; maybe TRBD1 (5 bases). With 2 bases removed from V and 0 bases from J, the gap between germline ends came to 6 bases. Germline V lookup: CDR1 SGDLS, CDR2 YYNGEE. The CDR3 is 14 amino acids.

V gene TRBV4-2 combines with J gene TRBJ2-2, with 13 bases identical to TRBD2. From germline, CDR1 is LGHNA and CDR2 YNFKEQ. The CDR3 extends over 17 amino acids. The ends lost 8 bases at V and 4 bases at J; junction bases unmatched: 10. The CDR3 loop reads CASEDAGLAGVTGELFF. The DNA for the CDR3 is TGTGCCAGCGAAGATGCCGGACTAGCGGGAGTCACCGGGGAGCTGTTTTTT.

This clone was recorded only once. The chain's CDR3 is CASSLSIPDTQYF. CDR3 nucleotides: TGTGCCAGCAGCTTGTCTATCCCAGATACGCAGTATTTT. This chain connects TRBV5-6 to TRBJ2-3; D is unresolved. Trimming left V 1 base short and J 4 bases short, with 7 bases between. The CDR3 loop spans 13 amino acids. CDR1 SGHDT and CDR2 YYEEEE come from the germline V gene.

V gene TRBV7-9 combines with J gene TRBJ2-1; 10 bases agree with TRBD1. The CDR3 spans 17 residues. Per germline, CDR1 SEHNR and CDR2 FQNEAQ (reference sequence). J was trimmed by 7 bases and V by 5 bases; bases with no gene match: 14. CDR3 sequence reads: CASSPWTGGHGGNEQFF. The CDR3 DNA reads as TGTGCCAGCAGCCCGTGGACAGGGGGGCATGGCGGAAATGAGCAGTTCTTC.

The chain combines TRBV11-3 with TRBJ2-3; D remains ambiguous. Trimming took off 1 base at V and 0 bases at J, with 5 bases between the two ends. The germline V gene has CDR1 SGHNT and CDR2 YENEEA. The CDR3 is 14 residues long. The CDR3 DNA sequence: TGTGCCAGCAGCTTAGGCAGAAGCACAGATACGCAGTATTTT. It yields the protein CASSLGRSTDTQYF. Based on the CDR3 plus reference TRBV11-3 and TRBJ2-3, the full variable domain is EAGVVQSPRYKIIEKKQPVAFWCNPISGHNTLYWYLQNLGQGPELLIRYENEEAVDDSQLPKDRFSAERLKGVDSTLKIQPAELGDSAVYLCASSLGRSTDTQYFGPGTRLTVL.

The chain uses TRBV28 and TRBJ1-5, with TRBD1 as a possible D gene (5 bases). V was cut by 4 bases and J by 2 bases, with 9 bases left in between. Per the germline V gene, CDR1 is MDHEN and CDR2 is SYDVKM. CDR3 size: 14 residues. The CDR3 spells CASSSGGGNQPQHF. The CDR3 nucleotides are TGTGCCAGCAGTTCAGGAGGGGGCAATCAGCCCCAGCATTTT.

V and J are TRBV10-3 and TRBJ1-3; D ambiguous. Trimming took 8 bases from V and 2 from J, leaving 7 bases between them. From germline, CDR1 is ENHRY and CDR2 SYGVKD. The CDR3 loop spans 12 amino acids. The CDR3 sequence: CAIRGPGNTIYF. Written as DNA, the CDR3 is TGTGCCATCCGGGGTCCTGGAAACACCATATATTTT.

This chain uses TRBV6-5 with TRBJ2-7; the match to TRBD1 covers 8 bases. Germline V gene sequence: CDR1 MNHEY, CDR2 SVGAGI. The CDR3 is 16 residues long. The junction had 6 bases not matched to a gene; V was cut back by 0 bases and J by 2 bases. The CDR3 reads CASSYSTGQATYEQYF. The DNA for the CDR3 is TGTGCCAGCAGTTACTCGACGGGACAGGCTACCTACGAGCAGTACTTC.

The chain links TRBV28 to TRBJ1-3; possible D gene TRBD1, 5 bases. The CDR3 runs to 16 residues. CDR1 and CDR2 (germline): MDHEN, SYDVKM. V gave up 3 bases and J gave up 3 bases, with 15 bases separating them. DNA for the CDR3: TGTGCCAGCAGTTTGAGGAGACAGCTTATTGGAAACACCATATATTTT. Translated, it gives CASSLRRQLIGNTIYF.

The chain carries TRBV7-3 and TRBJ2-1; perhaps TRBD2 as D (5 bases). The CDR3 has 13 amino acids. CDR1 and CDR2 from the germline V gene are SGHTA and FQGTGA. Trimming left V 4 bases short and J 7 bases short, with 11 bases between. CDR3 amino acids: CASSSGLGNEQFF. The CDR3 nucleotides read TGTGCCAGCAGCTCGGGATTAGGGAATGAGCAGTTCTTC.

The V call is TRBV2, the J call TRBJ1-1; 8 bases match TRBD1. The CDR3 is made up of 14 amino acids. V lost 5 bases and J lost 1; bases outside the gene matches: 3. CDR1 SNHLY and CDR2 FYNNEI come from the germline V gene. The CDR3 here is CASSFDRGNTEAFF. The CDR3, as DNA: TGTGCCAGCAGTTTCGACAGGGGGAACACTGAAGCTTTCTTT.

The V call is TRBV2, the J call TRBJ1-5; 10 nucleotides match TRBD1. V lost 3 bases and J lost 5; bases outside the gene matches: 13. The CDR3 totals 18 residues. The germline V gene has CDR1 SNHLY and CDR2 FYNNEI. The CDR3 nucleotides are TGTGCCAGCAGTGAGGGTACTTTGGGGACAGGGGTCTATCAGCCCCAGCATTTT. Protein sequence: CASSEGTLGTGVYQPQHF.